The 18 T cell receptor beta chains in this list originate from one sample, sequenced in a study of a mutant IDH1 vaccine in newly diagnosed glioma. Documented time point: week 11, during vaccination. A 20-mer mutant IDH1 peptide at 300 ug was injected subcutaneously with topical imiquimod. Measured with immunoSEQ multiplex PCR; TCRdb has only the in-frame clones, and not every one. The sample holds roughly 62,000 clones, around 91% seen once. Their specific antigens are unknown. The sequencing here drew on PBMCs, taken from a glioma patient whose treatment included an IDH1 peptide vaccine. Every receptor here comes from a man between 40 and 49 years old with glioma.

The chain recombines TRBV7-9 with TRBJ2-7; a possible D gene is TRBD1 (5 bases). CDR3 length: 17 residues. Looked up from germline, CDR1 is SEHNR and CDR2 is FQNEAQ (reference sequence). With 5 bases removed from V and 4 bases from J, the gap between germline ends came to 24 bases. The CDR3 DNA reads TGTGCCAGCAGCCCATTAAGCTTAGGGCAAGGGGCATACGAGCAGTACTTC. Its translation is CASSPLSLGQGAYEQYF. The complete variable domain, with remaining parts taken from reference TRBV7-9 and TRBJ2-7, reads DTGVSQNPRHKITKRGQNVTFRCDPISEHNRLYWYRQTLGQGPEFLTYFQNEAQLEKSRLLSDRFSAERPKGSFSTLEIQRTEQGDSAMYLCASSPLSLGQGAYEQYFGPGTRLTVT.

The V and J genes are TRBV30 and TRBJ1-2; D uncertain. V was pared by 0 bases and J by 2 bases, with 10 bases between. The CDR3 has 14 amino acids. Germline CDR1 is GTSNPN and CDR2 is SVGIG (reference sequence). CDR3 nucleotides: TGTGCCTGGAGTGTACAATCACTGAACTATGGCTACACCTTC. This sequence encodes CAWSVQSLNYGYTF.

This sequence joins TRBV2 and TRBJ2-5; weak D call: TRBD2 (6 bases). Per the germline V gene, CDR1 is SNHLY and CDR2 is FYNNEI. This CDR3 region has 15 residues. Deletions cut 5 bases from V and 4 bases from J, with 17 bases between. CDR3 DNA sequence: TGTGCCAGCAGTCGTGACTACGACGGGAGAGAGACCCAGTACTTC. Its translation: CASSRDYDGRETQYF.

The chain couples TRBV27 to TRBJ2-7; D may be TRBD2 (5 bases). The CDR3 has 13 amino acids. Per germline, CDR1 MNHEY and CDR2 SMNVEV (reference sequence). The V gene lost 6 bases and the J gene lost 2 bases, with 11 bases spanning the gap. The DNA of the CDR3 is TGTGCCAGCAGCCCGAGGGTTACCTACGAGCAGTACTTC. The encoded protein is CASSPRVTYEQYF.

This clone counts as medium-sized. The V call is TRBV6-6, the J call TRBJ1-2, with D perhaps matching TRBD1 (5 bases). This CDR3 has 15 amino acids. Germline V gene sequence: CDR1 MNHNY, CDR2 SVGAGI (reference sequence). The ends were cut back, 4 bases at V and 3 bases at J, with 15 bases in the middle. CDR3 in DNA: TGTGCCAGCAGTTCGCAGGGTTCGACGGACTATGGCTACACCTTC. Translation gives CASSSQGSTDYGYTF.

The chain recombines TRBV5-1 with TRBJ2-5; D perhaps matches TRBD1 (5 bases). CDR1 and CDR2 from the germline V gene are SGHRS and YFSETQ. The V end was cut by 5 bases, the J end by 2 bases, with 16 bases between. The CDR3 spans 15 residues. DNA of the CDR3: TGCGCCAGCAGGACCTCTTGGACAAGTCAAGAGACCCAGTACTTC. It encodes CASRTSWTSQETQYF.

This CDR3 reads CASSFSGGDQPQHF. The CDR3 DNA follows: TGTGCCAGCAGCTTTTCAGGGGGCGATCAGCCCCAGCATTTT. The gene calls are TRBV13 and TRBJ1-5; 8 bases fit TRBD1. CDR1 is PRHDT, CDR2 FYEKMQ, per germline (reference sequence). This CDR3 is built from 14 residues. V trimming: 3 bases; J trimming: 5 bases; junction bases outside the gene matches: 3.

This clone appeared a single time. The rearrangement joins TRBV7-9 to TRBJ2-1, with TRBD1 matching 10 bases. V lost 1 base and J lost 12; bases outside the gene matches: 9. This CDR3 contains 15 residues. Germline CDR1 and CDR2: SEHNR and FQNEAQ (reference sequence). The CDR3 nucleotides are TGTGCCAGCAGCTTAGACCCACGAGACAGGGGGCGGCAGTTCTTC. Encoded protein: CASSLDPRDRGRQFF. The variable domain in full, completed from reference TRBV7-9 and TRBJ2-1, reads DTGVSQNPRHKITKRGQNVTFRCDPISEHNRLYWYRQTLGQGPEFLTYFQNEAQLEKSRLLSDRFSAERPKGSFSTLEIQRTEQGDSAMYLCASSLDPRDRGRQFFGPGTRLTVL.

The chain carries TRBV18 and TRBJ1-5; 11 bases align to TRBD1. Losses at the gene ends were 4 bases for V and 0 bases for J; bases not matched to a gene: 14. Per germline, CDR1 KGHSH and CDR2 LQKENI. The CDR3 extends over 20 amino acids. In DNA form, the CDR3 reads TGTGCCAGCTCACAGTCTGGTTCCGGGACAGGGGGTGGTAGCAATCAGCCCCAGCATTTT. This codes for CASSQSGSGTGGGSNQPQHF.

The chain uses TRBV6-6 and TRBJ2-2, with TRBD1 matching over 9 bases. Germline V CDR1 and CDR2: MNHNY, SVGAGI (reference sequence). V trimming: 0 bases; J trimming: 5 bases; junction bases outside the gene matches: 4. The CDR3 extends over 16 amino acids. CDR3 coding DNA: TGTGCCAGCAGTTACTCGACGGGACAGGGAACCGGGGAGCTGTTTTTT. Protein sequence: CASSYSTGQGTGELFF.

This sequence joins TRBV7-8 and TRBJ1-4; D is possibly TRBD1 (6 bases). V lost 5 bases, J lost 6 bases, and 13 bases lay in between. Germline CDR1 SGHVS, CDR2 FQNEAQ. The CDR3 has 14 residues. As DNA, the CDR3 is TGTGCCAGCAGCACGCGGGCAGGGGATGAAAAACTGTTTTTT. Translated, it gives CASSTRAGDEKLFF.

This clone was detected only a few times. V usage is TRBV7-2 and J usage is TRBJ1-1; no clear D gene. Germline V lookup: CDR1 SGHTA, CDR2 FQGNSA. V lost 5 bases and J lost 3, with 16 bases in between. CDR3 length equals 15 residues. DNA of the CDR3: TGTGCCAGCAGCCGCCGCCCCGGGGTGGACACTGAAGCTTTCTTT. Protein sequence: CASSRRPGVDTEAFF.

This chain joins TRBV2 and TRBJ1-6; 7 bases fit TRBD1. Germline-derived CDR1 and CDR2 are SNHLY and FYNNEI. J was trimmed by 7 bases and V by 11 bases; bases with no gene match: 8. This CDR3 region has 13 residues. CDR3 protein: CACQTGQNSPLHF. The CDR3 coding sequence is TGTGCCTGCCAAACGGGACAGAATTCACCCCTCCACTTT.

The chain is built from TRBV10-3 and TRBJ1-5, with 7 bases identical to TRBD1. Unmatched junction bases numbered 2, after V lost 0 bases and J lost 3 bases. The CDR3 has 15 residues. Germline CDR1 is ENHRY and CDR2 is SYGVKD. CDR3 nucleotides: TGTGCCATCAGTGAGTCGGGGACAGTCAATCAGCCCCAGCATTTT. As protein: CAISESGTVNQPQHF.

This clone was detected only a few times. The CDR3 region has the DNA TGTGCCAGTAGCGCAACCTTCCTACCAGGACCTAACTATGGCTACACCTTC. Protein sequence: CASSATFLPGPNYGYTF. The chain is built from TRBV19 and TRBJ1-2; no definite D call. The germline CDR1 and CDR2 sequences are LNHDA and SQIVND (reference sequence). V gave up 6 bases and J gave up 0 bases, with 20 bases separating them. The CDR3 contains 17 residues.

This chain links TRBV29-1 with TRBJ2-1, with TRBD2 as a possible D gene (6 bases). CDR3 length: 14 amino acids. CDR1 and CDR2 from the germline V gene are SQVTM and ANQGSEA. Trimming cost V 6 bases and J 7 bases, with 19 bases left between them. As DNA, the CDR3 is TGCAGCGTCCGTGGGGGGACTGAGACAAATGAGCAGTTCTTC. This encodes CSVRGGTETNEQFF.

This clone was counted only a few times. V is TRBV19 and J is TRBJ1-6; 10 bases agree with TRBD1. The junction had 6 bases not matched to a gene; V was cut back by 4 bases and J by 9 bases. The CDR3 is 15 amino acids. Germline V CDR1 and CDR2: LNHDA, SQIVND (reference sequence). This chain's CDR3 is CASSTPGQGSSPLHF. The CDR3 nucleotides read TGTGCCAGTAGTACCCCGGGACAGGGGAGTTCACCCCTCCACTTT. The whole variable domain, remainder taken from reference TRBV19 and TRBJ1-6, is DGGITQSPKYLFRKEGQNVTLSCEQNLNHDAMYWYRQDPGQGLRLIYYSQIVNDFQKGDIAEGYSVSREKKESFPLTVTSAQKNPTAFYLCASSTPGQGSSPLHFGNGTRLTVT.

V is TRBV5-6 and J is TRBJ2-2; 8 bases agree with TRBD2. CDR1 is SGHDT, CDR2 YYEEEE, per germline. V dropped 0 bases and J dropped 3; count of bases not matched to a gene: 4. CDR3 length equals 16 residues. This CDR3 reads CASSLDGLAYTGELFF. CDR3 nucleotides: TGTGCCAGCAGCTTGGACGGACTAGCCTACACCGGGGAGCTGTTTTTT. Full variable domain (remainder filled in from reference TRBV5-6 and TRBJ2-2): DAGVTQSPTHLIKTRGQQVTLRCSPKSGHDTVSWYQQALGQGPQFIFQYYEEEERQRGNFPDRFSGHQFPNYSSELNVNALLLGDSALYLCASSLDGLAYTGELFFGEGSRLTVL.